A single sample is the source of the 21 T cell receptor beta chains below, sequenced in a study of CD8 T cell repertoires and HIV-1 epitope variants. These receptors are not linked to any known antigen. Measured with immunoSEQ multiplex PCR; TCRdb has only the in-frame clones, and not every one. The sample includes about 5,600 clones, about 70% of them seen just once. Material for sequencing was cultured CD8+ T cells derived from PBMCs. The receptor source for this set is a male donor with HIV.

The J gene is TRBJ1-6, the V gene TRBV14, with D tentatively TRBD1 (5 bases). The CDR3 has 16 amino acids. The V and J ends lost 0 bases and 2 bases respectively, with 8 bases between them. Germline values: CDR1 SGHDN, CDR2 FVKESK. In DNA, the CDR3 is TGTGCCAGCAGCCAAGAGTGGGGGGCCTATAATTCACCCCTCCACTTT. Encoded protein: CASSQEWGAYNSPLHF.

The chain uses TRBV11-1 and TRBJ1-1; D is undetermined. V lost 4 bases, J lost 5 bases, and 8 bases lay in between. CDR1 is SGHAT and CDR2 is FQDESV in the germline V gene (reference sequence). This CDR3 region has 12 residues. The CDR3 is CASSSEVTEAFF. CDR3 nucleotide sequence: TGTGCCAGCAGCTCGGAGGTAACTGAAGCTTTCTTT.

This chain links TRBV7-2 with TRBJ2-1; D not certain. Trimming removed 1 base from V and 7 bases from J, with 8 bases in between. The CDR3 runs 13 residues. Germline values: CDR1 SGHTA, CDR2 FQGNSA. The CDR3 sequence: CASSLGGENEQFF. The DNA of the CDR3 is TGTGCCAGCAGCTTAGGAGGAGAGAATGAGCAGTTCTTC.

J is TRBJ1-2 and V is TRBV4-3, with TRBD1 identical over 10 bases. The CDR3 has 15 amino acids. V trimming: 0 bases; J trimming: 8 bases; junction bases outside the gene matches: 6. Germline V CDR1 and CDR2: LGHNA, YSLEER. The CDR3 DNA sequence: TGCGCCAGCAGCCAAGATGGTGGGACAGGGGACGGCTACACCTTC. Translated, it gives CASSQDGGTGDGYTF.

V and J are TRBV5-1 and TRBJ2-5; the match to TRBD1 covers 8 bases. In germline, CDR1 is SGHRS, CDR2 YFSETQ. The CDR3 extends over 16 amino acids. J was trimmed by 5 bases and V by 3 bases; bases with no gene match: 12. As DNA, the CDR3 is TGCGCCAGCAGCTCGGGTTCAGGGGGCCGCGCGGAGACCCAGTACTTC. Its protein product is CASSSGSGGRAETQYF.

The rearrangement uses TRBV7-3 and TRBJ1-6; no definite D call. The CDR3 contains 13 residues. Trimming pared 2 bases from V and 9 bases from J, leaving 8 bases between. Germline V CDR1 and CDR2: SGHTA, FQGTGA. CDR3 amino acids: CASSLVESSPLHF. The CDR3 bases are TGTGCCAGCAGCTTAGTGGAAAGTTCACCCCTCCACTTT.

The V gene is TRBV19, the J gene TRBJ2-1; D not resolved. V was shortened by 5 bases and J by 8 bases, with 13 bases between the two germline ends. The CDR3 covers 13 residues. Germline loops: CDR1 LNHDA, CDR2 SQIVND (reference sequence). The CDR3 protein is CASSVTELHEQFF. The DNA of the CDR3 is TGTGCCAGTAGTGTCACAGAACTCCATGAGCAGTTCTTC. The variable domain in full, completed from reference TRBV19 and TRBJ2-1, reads DGGITQSPKYLFRKEGQNVTLSCEQNLNHDAMYWYRQDPGQGLRLIYYSQIVNDFQKGDIAEGYSVSREKKESFPLTVTSAQKNPTAFYLCASSVTELHEQFFGPGTRLTVL.

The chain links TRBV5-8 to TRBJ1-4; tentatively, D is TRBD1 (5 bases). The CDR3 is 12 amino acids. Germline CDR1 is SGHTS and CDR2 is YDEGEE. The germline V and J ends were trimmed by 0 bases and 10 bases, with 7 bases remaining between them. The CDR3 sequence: CASSLGGAKLFF. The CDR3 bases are TGTGCCAGCAGCTTGGGAGGGGCAAAACTGTTTTTT.

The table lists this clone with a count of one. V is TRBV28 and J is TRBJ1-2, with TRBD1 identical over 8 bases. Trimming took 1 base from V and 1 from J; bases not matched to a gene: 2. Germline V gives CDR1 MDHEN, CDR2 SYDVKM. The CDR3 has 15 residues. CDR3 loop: CASSLFDRGNYGYTF. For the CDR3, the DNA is TGTGCCAGCAGTTTATTCGACAGGGGTAACTATGGCTACACCTTC.

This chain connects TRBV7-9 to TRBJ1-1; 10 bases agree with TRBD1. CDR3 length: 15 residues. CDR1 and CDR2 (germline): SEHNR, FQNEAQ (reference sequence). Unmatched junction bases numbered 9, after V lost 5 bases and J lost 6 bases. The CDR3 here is CASSPPGQGWSEAFF. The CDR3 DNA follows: TGTGCCAGCAGCCCCCCGGGACAGGGGTGGTCTGAAGCTTTCTTT.

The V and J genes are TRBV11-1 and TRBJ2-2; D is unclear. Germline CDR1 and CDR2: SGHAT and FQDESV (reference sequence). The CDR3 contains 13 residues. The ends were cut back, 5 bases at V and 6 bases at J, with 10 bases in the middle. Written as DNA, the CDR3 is TGTGCCAGCAGCCCCCAGTCAGCCGGGGAGCTGTTTTTT. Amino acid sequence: CASSPQSAGELFF. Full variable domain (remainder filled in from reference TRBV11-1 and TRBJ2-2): EAEVAQSPRYKITEKSQAVAFWCDPISGHATLYWYRQILGQGPELLVQFQDESVVDDSQLPKDRFSAERLKGVDSTLKIQPAELGDSAMYLCASSPQSAGELFFGEGSRLTVL.

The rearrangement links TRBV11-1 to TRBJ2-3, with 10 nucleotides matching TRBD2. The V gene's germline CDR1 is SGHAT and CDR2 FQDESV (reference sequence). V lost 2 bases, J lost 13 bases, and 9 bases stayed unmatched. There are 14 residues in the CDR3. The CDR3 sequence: CASSLYLAGEEEYF. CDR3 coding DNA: TGTGCCAGCAGCTTATACCTAGCGGGGGAAGAGGAGTATTTT.

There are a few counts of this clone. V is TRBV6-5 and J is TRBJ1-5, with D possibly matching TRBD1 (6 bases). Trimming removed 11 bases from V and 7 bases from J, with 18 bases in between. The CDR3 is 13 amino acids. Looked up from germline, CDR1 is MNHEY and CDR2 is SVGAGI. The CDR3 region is CACRSGGVQPQHF. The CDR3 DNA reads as TGTGCCTGCCGTTCGGGGGGCGTACAGCCCCAGCATTTT.

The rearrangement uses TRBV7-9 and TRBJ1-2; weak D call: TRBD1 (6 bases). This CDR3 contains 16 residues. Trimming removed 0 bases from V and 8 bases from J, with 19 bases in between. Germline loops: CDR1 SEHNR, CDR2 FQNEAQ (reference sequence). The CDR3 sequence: CASSLALTRGAEGYTF. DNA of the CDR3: TGTGCCAGCAGCTTAGCGCTAACTCGGGGGGCTGAAGGCTACACCTTC.

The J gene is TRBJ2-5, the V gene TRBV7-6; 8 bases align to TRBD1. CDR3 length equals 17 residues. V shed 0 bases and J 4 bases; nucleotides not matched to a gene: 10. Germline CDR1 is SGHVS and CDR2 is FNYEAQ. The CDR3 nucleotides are TGTGCCAGCAGCTTAGCCCGGGACAGGAGTGGGAGAGAGACCCAGTACTTC. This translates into CASSLARDRSGRETQYF.

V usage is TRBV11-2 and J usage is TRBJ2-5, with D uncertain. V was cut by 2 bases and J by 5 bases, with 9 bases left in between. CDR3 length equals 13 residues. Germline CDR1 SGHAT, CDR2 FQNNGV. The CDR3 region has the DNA TGTGCCAGCAGCTTATGGAGTTTCGAGACCCAGTACTTC. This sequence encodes CASSLWSFETQYF.

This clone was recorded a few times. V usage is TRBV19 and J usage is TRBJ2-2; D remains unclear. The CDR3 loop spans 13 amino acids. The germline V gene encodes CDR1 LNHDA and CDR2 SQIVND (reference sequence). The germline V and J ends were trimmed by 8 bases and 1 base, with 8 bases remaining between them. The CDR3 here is CASLIGNTGELFF. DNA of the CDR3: TGTGCCAGTCTGATTGGGAACACCGGGGAGCTGTTTTTT.

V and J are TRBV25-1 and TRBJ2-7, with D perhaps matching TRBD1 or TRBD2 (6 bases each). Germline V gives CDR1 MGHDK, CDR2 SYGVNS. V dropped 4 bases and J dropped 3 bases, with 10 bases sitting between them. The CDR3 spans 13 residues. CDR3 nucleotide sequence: TGTGCCAGCAGTGTGGAGGGACACTACGAGCAGTACTTC. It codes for CASSVEGHYEQYF.

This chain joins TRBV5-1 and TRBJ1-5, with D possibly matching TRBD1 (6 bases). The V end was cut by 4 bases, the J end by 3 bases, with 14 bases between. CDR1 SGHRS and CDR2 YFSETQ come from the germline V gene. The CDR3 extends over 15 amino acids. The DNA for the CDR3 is TGCGCCAGCAGCCTTGGAGCAGGGGTCAATCAGCCCCAGCATTTT. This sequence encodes CASSLGAGVNQPQHF.

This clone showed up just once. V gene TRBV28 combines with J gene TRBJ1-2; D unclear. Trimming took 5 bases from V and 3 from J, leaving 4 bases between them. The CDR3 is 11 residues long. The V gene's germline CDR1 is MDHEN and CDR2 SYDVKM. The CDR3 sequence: CASSPDYGYTF. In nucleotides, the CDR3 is TGTGCCAGCAGTCCAGACTATGGCTACACCTTC.

Here the CDR3 DNA reads TGTGCCAGCAGCGCCTCGGAAGGGTTGAATCAGCCCCAGCATTTT. Protein sequence: CASSASEGLNQPQHF. This chain connects TRBV7-9 to TRBJ1-5; unclear D gene. CDR3 length equals 15 residues. Germline CDR1 SEHNR, CDR2 FQNEAQ (reference sequence). The V end lost 5 bases, the J end lost 4 bases, and 15 bases lay between the germline ends.